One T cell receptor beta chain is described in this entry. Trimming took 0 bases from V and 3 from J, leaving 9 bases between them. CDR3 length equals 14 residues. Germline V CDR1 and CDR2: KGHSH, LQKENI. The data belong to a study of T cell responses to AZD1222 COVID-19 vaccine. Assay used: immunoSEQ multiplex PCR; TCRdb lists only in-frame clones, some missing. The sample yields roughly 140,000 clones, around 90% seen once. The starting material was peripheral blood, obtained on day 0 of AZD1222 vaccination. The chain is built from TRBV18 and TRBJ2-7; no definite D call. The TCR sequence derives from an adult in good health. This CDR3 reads CASSPPNSFYEQYF. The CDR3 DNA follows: TGTGCCAGCTCACCACCGAACAGCTTCTACGAGCAGTACTTC.